These T cell receptor beta chains were read from a single sample in a study of T cells in Graves' hyperthyroidism and ophthalmopathy. TCRdb reprocessed the multiplex PCR reads with MiXCR, giving one entry per CDR3 protein. The sample includes around 350,000 distinct CDR3 sequences, about a fifth of them seen just once. The sequenced sample consisted of blood. The receptors here all came from a woman aged 18 to 35 with Graves' hyperthyroidism. CDR3s include the opening cysteine and the closing phenylalanine or tryptophan. The order of the fields is D gene, J gene, clone size, V gene, CDR3 DNA, CDR3 protein. The D gene is left open where the match is weak. Rows give clone size only sometimes, using once, few, many, or a class for an expanded clone.

D gene: .
J gene: TRBJ2-2
clone size: many
V gene: TRBV6-5
CDR3 DNA: TGTGCCAGCAGTTACACAGGACAGCCGAACACCGGGGAGCTGTTTTTT
CDR3 protein: CASSYTGQPNTGELFF

D gene: .
J gene: TRBJ1-2
clone size: many
V gene: TRBV5-1
CDR3 DNA: TGCGCCAGCAGCCGCGGGATCGGGGGCTACACCTTC
CDR3 protein: CASSRGIGGYTF

D gene: .
J gene: TRBJ2-5
clone size: many
V gene: TRBV20-1
CDR3 DNA: TGCAGTGCTCCCAGGAGGGAGACCCAGTACTTC
CDR3 protein: CSAPRRETQYF

D gene: TRBD1
J gene: TRBJ2-7
clone size: few
V gene: TRBV4-2
CDR3 DNA: TGTGCCAGCAGCCCTACCCCTATAAGAGGGGGCGTCAACGAGCAGTACTTC
CDR3 protein: CASSPTPIRGGVNEQYF

D gene: .
J gene: TRBJ1-5
clone size: many
V gene: TRBV15
CDR3 DNA: TGTGCCACCAGCAGGTCCTGGGCAGATCAGCCCCAGCATTTT
CDR3 protein: CATSRSWADQPQHF

D gene: .
J gene: TRBJ1-1
clone size: many
V gene: TRBV24-1
CDR3 DNA: TGTGCCTCCTCAGGGTGGGAGGACACTGAAGCTTTCTTT
CDR3 protein: CASSGWEDTEAFF

D gene: .
J gene: TRBJ2-7
clone size: .
V gene: TRBV4-2
CDR3 DNA: TGTGCCAGCAGCCGCATTACAGGGATTGAATACGAGCAGTACTTC
CDR3 protein: CASSRITGIEYEQYF

D gene: .
J gene: TRBJ2-2
clone size: many
V gene: TRBV5-4
CDR3 DNA: TGTGCCAGCAGTCCGGACGGAGTGAACACCGGGGAGCTGTTTTTT
CDR3 protein: CASSPDGVNTGELFF

D gene: .
J gene: TRBJ1-1
clone size: many
V gene: TRBV18
CDR3 DNA: TGTGCCAGCTCACAGCGGAGAGAAGCTTTCTTT
CDR3 protein: CASSQRREAFF

D gene: .
J gene: TRBJ1-5
clone size: .
V gene: TRBV19
CDR3 DNA: TGTGCCAGTAGTATAATGGGGGGGGGCAATCAGCCCCAGCATTTT
CDR3 protein: CASSIMGGGNQPQHF

D gene: .
J gene: TRBJ2-7
clone size: many
V gene: TRBV6-5
CDR3 DNA: TGTGCCAGCAGTTACATAGGTGGCCTCGTCTACGAGCAGTACTTC
CDR3 protein: CASSYIGGLVYEQYF

D gene: TRBD1
J gene: TRBJ2-7
clone size: .
V gene: TRBV30
CDR3 DNA: TGTGCCCGGAATACCGGGACAGGTACCTACGAGCAGTACTTC
CDR3 protein: CARNTGTGTYEQYF

D gene: .
J gene: TRBJ1-5
clone size: many
V gene: TRBV10-3
CDR3 DNA: TGTGCCATCAGTGGGAGCAATCAGCCCCAGCATTTT
CDR3 protein: CAISGSNQPQHF

D gene: .
J gene: TRBJ2-2
clone size: .
V gene: TRBV19
CDR3 DNA: TGTGCCAGTAGTAATCGCGGGGAGCTGTTTTTT
CDR3 protein: CASSNRGELFF

D gene: .
J gene: TRBJ2-5
clone size: .
V gene: TRBV5-1
CDR3 DNA: TGCGCCAACAGCTTGGTAGGGGCGGAGACCCAGTACTTC
CDR3 protein: CANSLVGAETQYF

D gene: TRBD1
J gene: TRBJ1-1
clone size: few
V gene: TRBV19
CDR3 DNA: TGTGCCAGTAGCCATCCCCGGGACAGGGAAATTCCTGAAGCTTTCTTT
CDR3 protein: CASSHPRDREIPEAFF

D gene: .
J gene: TRBJ1-1
clone size: many
V gene: TRBV12-3/TRBV12-4
CDR3 DNA: TGTGCCAGCAGTTTAGGGACAAAGGGCACTGAAGCTTTCTTT
CDR3 protein: CASSLGTKGTEAFF

D gene: .
J gene: TRBJ2-5
clone size: many
V gene: TRBV28
CDR3 DNA: TGTGCCACCACAAGGACGGGAGAAGAGACCCAGTACTTC
CDR3 protein: CATTRTGEETQYF

D gene: .
J gene: TRBJ2-7
clone size: many
V gene: TRBV2
CDR3 DNA: TGTGCCAGCAGTGAAAGGGGCAGCACCTACGAGCAGTACTTC
CDR3 protein: CASSERGSTYEQYF